This T cell receptor beta chain was identified in a study of vaccination effects on CD4 cells after COVID-19 (dated by TCRdb to 2022 to 2024). A note on the overall study: Post-vaccine samples across the study were collected a median of 72 days after the second dose, with a range of 14 to 241. Cultures from other donors in the study were sequenced using the Oncomine TCR Beta short-read assay on an Illumina iSeq 100. Altogether, roughly 10 COVID-19 convalescent patients and several SARS-CoV-2-naive healthy vaccine recipients made up the full study. In both COVID-19 convalescent patients and infection-naive vaccine recipients, the study compared SARS-CoV-2 spike-specific CD4+ TCR repertoires from before mRNA vaccination with those from after it. What the work shows at the level of the full study, not this receptor alone: The study was limited by a small number of convalescent patients and lacked early post-infection timepoints. Among healthy vaccine recipients, nearly all vaccine-induced clones were SARS-CoV-2 mono-reactive, and just 1 of 255 was cross-reactive with common cold coronaviruses. At late post-vaccination timepoints, both infection-induced and vaccine-induced clones showed marked clonal contraction, consistent with waning T cell responses.

Here V drops 3 bases and J drops 0 bases, and the junction holds 7 bases not matched to any gene. CDR1 is given as MNHEY and CDR2 as SMNVEV, both from the germline V gene (reference sequence). The cysteine opens and the phenylalanine closes a CDR3 of 16 amino acids. The only DNA kept is the CDR3, 48 bases in frame from the first base. The ViraFEST assay stimulated PBMC with viral peptide pools and then used TCR sequencing to identify antigen-specific CD4+ T cell clonotypes by expansion. After less than eleven days of culture, CD4+ T cells were isolated with the EasySep CD4+ T cell isolation kit. Two doses of either the BNT162b2 or the mRNA-1273 mRNA SARS-CoV-2 vaccine were administered to participants. None of the healthy vaccine recipients had a prior SARS-CoV-2 infection, which was confirmed by nucleocapsid antibody tests that came back negative both before and after vaccination. Approximately 2 million PBMC per well were cultured with approximately 10 ug/ml peptides in IMDM containing 5% human AB serum, roughly 10 IU/ml IL-2 and gentamicin. On days 3 and 7, half of the culture medium was replaced with fresh IL-2-containing medium. Unless noted otherwise, every peptide stimulation condition was cultured in triplicate wells. Using Ficoll-Paque Plus gradient centrifugation, PBMC were separated from whole blood and then either used fresh or cryopreserved at -140C. The overlapping peptide pools covered the spike proteins of SARS-CoV-2 as well as those of the common cold coronaviruses HCoV-NL63, HCoV-OC43 and HCoV-229E. Genomic DNA was extracted from cultured CD4+ T cells with the QIAamp micro DNA kit.

As to this clone: The target of this receptor is not known. No base quality values were provided; no much bigger clone lies one nucleotide off.

The library was generated by the immunoSEQ multiplex PCR assay. DNA from the cultured, isolated CD4+ T cells was subjected to TCR beta CDR3 sequencing. For the original study's pipeline: Non-productive TCR sequences were removed, reads were trimmed to the CDR3 region, and CDR3s of at least 7 amino acids were retained. The MANAFEST web app was used to identify antigen-specific clonotypes by comparing expansion in peptide wells with expansion in reference cultures. Positive clones required FDR<0.05 expansion versus reference and all other wells, odds ratio above 5, and frequency above 0.1% in two replicate wells. A clonotype was called cross-reactive if it was significantly expanded both in SARS-CoV-2 spike wells and in at least one common cold coronavirus spike condition. CDR3 similarity was assessed by Levenshtein distance using the stringdist R package, and unrooted trees were constructed with ape in R 3.6.1. In its TCRdb copy, this immuneACCESS table keeps in-frame sequences only and misses some clones. Where compared with another copy, unresolved V genes explain less than half of these, and the others have no known cause. The V and J calls and clone size were taken over from that table, and D and trimming were inferred from the DNA. The sample includes 67,000 or so clones, with about 86% observed a single time. Of the sample, 0.95% to 1.5% falls within the top ten clones.

This TCR came from a human donor who received a COVID-19 vaccine. Recombination linked TRBV27 to TRBJ1-1; TRBD1 fits 7 bases in the junction. Material: CD4+ T cells from PBMCs cultured with HCoV-229E spike peptides, obtained after COVID-19 vaccination. The cell subset or site label for this specimen denotes: HCoV-229E spike overlapping peptide pool stimulation. The CDR3 corresponds to CASSLKGRGLNTEAFF. The nucleotides are TGTGCCAGCAGTTTGAAGGGTAGGGGGCTGAACACTGAAGCTTTCTTT.